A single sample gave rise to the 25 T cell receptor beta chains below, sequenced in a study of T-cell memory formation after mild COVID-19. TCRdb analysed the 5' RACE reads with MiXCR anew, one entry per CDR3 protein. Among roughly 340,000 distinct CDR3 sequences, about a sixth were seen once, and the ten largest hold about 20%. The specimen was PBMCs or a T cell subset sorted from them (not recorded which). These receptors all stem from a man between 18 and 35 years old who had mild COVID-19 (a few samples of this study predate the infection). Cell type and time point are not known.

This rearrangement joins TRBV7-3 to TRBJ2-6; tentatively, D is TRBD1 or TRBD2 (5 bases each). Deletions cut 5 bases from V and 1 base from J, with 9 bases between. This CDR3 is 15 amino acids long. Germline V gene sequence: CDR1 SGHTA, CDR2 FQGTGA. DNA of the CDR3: TGTGCCAGCAGCCCGGGACGGTCTGGGGCCAACGTCCTGACTTTC. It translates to CASSPGRSGANVLTF.

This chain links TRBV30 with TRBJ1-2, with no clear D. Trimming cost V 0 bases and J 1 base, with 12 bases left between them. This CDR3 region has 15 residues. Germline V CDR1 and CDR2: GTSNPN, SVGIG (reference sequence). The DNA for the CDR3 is TGTGCCTGGAGTGTACGAGTACGTAATAACTATGGCTACACCTTC. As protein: CAWSVRVRNNYGYTF.

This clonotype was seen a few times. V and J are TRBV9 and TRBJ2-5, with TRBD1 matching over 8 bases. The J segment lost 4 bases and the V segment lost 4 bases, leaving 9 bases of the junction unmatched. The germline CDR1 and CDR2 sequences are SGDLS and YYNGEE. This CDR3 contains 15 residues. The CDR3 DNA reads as TGTGCCAGCAGCACTCCCCAGGGGGCTGGAGAGACCCAGTACTTC. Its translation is CASSTPQGAGETQYF.

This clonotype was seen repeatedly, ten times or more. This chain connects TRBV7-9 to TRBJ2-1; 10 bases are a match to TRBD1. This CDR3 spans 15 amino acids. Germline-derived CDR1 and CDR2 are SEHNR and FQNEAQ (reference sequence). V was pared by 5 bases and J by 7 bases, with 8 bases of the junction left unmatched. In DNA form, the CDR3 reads TGTGCCAGCAGCCCGAGACAGGGGGCGAGGAATGAGCAGTTCTTC. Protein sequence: CASSPRQGARNEQFF.

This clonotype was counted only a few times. This chain's CDR3 is CASGAGSAGSTTQYF. The CDR3 DNA sequence: TGTGCCAGCGGAGCGGGGTCGGCCGGATCAACAACCCAGTACTTC. The chain recombines TRBV28 with TRBJ2-5; 7 nucleotides align to TRBD2. Germline V CDR1 and CDR2: MDHEN, SYDVKM. This CDR3 contains 15 residues. The V and J ends lost 8 bases and 8 bases, in that order; junction bases with no gene match: 17. The full variable domain, with the rest looked up from reference TRBV28 and TRBJ2-5, is DVKVTQSSRYLVKRTGEKVFLECVQDMDHENMFWYRQDPGLGLRLIYFSYDVKMKEKGDIPEGYSVSREKKERFSLILESASTNQTSMYLCASGAGSAGSTTQYFGPGTRLLVL.

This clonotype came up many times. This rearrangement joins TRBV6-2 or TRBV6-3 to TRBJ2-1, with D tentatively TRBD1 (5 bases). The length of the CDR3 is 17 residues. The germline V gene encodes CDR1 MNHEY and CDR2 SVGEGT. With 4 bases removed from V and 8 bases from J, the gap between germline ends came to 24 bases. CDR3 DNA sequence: TGTGCCAGCAGTTGGGTCAGGGATGCGGCCAAAGGCGATGAGCAGTTCTTC. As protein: CASSWVRDAAKGDEQFF.

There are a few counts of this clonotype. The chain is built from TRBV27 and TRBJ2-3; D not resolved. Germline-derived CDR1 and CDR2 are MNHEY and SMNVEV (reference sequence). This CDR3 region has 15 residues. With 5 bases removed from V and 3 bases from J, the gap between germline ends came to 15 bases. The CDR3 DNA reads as TGTGCCAGCAGTCCGAGGTTGGACGAAACAGATACGCAGTATTTT. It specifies CASSPRLDETDTQYF.

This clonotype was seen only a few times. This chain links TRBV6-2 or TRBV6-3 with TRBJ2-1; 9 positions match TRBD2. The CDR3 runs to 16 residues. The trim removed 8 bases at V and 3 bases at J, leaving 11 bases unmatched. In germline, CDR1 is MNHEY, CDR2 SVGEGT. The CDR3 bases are TGTGCCAGCCTAAGTTTAGCGGGGGATGTCTACAATGAGCAGTTCTTC. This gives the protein CASLSLAGDVYNEQFF.

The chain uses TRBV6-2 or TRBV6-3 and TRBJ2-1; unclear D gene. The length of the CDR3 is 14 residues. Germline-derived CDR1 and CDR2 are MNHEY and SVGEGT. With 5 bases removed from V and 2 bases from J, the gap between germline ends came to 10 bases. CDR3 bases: TGTGCCAGCAGTACCCCAAGAACCTACAATGAGCAGTTCTTC. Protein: CASSTPRTYNEQFF.

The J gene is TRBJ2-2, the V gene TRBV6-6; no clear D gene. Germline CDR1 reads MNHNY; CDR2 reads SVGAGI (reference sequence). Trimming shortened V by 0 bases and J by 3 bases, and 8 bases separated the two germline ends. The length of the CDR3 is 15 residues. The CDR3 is CASSYSSWHTGELFF. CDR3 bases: TGTGCCAGCAGTTACTCGTCCTGGCACACCGGGGAGCTGTTTTTT.

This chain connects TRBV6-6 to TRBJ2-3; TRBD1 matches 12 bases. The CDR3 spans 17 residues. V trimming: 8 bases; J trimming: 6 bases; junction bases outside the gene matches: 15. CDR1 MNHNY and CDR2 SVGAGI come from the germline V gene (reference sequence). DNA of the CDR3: TGTGCCAGCGGCAAGACTCCCGGGACAGGGGGCTCGGATACGCAGTATTTT. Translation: CASGKTPGTGGSDTQYF.

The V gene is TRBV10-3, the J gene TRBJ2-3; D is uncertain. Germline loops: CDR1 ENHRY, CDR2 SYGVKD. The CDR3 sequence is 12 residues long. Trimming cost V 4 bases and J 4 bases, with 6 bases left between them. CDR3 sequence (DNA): TGTGCCATCAGTGTGGTAGCAGATACGCAGTATTTT. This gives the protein CAISVVADTQYF.

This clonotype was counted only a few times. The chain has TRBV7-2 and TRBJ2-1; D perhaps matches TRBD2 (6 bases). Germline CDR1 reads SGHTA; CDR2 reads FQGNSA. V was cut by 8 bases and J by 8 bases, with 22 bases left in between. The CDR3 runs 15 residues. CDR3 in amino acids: CASGFPPRGRDEQFF. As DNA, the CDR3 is TGTGCCAGCGGATTCCCCCCGCGGGGTAGGGATGAGCAGTTCTTC.

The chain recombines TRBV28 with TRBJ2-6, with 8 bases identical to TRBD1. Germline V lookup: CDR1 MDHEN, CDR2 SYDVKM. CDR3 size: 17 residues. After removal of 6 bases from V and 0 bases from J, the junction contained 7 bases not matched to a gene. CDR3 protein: CASRSGQGFSGANVLTF. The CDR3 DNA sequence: TGTGCCAGCAGGTCCGGACAGGGATTCTCTGGGGCCAACGTCCTGACTTTC.

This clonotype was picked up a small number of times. Written as DNA, the CDR3 is TGTGCCAGCAGTTATTCATTCTACAGGGGTGGGACCGGGGAGCTGTTTTTT. The encoded protein is CASSYSFYRGGTGELFF. The chain recombines TRBV6-5 with TRBJ2-2; 7 bases align to TRBD1. Losses at the gene ends were 3 bases for V and 5 bases for J; bases not matched to a gene: 12. The CDR3 length is 17 residues. Germline V gives CDR1 MNHEY, CDR2 SVGAGI.

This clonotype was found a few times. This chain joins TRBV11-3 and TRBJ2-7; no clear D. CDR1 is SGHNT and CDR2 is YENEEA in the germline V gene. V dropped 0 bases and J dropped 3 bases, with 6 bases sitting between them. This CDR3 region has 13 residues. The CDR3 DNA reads TGTGCCAGCAGCTTAGATGGTGGCTACGAGCAGTACTTC. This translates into CASSLDGGYEQYF.

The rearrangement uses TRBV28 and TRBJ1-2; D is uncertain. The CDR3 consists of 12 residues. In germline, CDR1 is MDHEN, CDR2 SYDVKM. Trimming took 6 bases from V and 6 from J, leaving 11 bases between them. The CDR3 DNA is TGTGCCAGCAGAGGCCCCTACGATGGCTACACCTTC. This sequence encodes CASRGPYDGYTF.

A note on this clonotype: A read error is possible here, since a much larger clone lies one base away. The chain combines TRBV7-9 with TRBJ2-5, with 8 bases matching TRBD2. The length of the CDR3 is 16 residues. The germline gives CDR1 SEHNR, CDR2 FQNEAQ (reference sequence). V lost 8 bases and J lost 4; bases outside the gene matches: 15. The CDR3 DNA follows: TGTGCCAGCGGCTCAATAGCGGGGAAACTCCCAGAGACCCAGTACTTC. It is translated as CASGSIAGKLPETQYF.

This CDR3 reads CSADSAYGYTF. The CDR3 nucleotides are TGCAGTGCAGACAGCGCCTATGGCTACACCTTC. V usage is TRBV29-1 and J usage is TRBJ1-2; tentative D call: TRBD1 (5 bases). The CDR3 is 11 amino acids. Germline CDR1 SQVTM, CDR2 ANQGSEA.

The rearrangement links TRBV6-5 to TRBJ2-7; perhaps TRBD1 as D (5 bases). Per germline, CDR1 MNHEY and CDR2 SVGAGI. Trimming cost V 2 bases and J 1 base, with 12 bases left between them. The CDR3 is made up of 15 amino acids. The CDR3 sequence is CASSYTQVVSYEQYF. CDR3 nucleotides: TGTGCCAGCAGTTACACACAGGTGGTATCCTACGAGCAGTACTTC.

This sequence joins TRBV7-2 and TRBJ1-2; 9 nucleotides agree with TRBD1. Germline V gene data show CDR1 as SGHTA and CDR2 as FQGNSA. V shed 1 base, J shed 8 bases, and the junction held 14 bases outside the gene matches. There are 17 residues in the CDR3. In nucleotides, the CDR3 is TGTGCCAGCAGCTTAGTCGGCCCGGGACAGGGTCCATTAGGCTACACCTTC. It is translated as CASSLVGPGQGPLGYTF.

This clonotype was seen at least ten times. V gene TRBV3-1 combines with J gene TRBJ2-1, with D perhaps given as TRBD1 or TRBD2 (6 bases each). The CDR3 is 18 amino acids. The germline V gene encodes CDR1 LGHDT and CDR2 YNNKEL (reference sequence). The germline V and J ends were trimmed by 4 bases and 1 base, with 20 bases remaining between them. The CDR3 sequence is CASSPDFLGGKSYNEQFF. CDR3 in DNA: TGTGCCAGCAGCCCGGATTTTTTAGGGGGGAAATCCTACAATGAGCAGTTCTTC.

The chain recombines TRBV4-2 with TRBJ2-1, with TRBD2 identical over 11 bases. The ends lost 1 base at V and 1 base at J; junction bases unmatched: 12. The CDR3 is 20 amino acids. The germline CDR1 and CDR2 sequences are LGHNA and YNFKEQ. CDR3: CASSQALASGGLSSYNEQFF. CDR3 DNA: TGTGCCAGCAGCCAAGCCCTAGCTAGCGGGGGGTTGTCGTCCTACAATGAGCAGTTCTTC.

CDR3 sequence reads: CASSFLSRGRIGELFF. For the CDR3, the DNA is TGTGCCAGCAGCTTTCTCTCCCGGGGGCGCATCGGGGAGCTGTTTTTT. This chain links TRBV7-2 with TRBJ2-2; tentatively, D is TRBD1 or TRBD2 (6 bases each). The germline gives CDR1 SGHTA, CDR2 FQGNSA. The CDR3 has 16 residues. The V end was cut by 3 bases, the J end by 7 bases, with 18 bases between.

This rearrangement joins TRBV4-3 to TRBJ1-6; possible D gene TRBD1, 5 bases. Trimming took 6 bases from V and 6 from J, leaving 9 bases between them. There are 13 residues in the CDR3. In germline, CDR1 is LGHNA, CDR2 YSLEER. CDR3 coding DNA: TGCGCCAGCAGTATGCAGGGTAATTCACCCCTCCACTTT. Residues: CASSMQGNSPLHF.